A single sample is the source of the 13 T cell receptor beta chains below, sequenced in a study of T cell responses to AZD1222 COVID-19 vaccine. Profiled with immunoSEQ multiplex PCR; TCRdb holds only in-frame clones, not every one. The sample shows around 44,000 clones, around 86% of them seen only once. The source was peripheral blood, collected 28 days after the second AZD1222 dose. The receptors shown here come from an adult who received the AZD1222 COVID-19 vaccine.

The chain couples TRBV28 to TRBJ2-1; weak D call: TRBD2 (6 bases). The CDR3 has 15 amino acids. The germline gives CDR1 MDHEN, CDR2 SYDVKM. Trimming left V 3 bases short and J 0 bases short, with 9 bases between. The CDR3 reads CASSFGGSSYNEQFF. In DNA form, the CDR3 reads TGTGCCAGCAGTTTCGGGGGAAGCTCCTACAATGAGCAGTTCTTC.

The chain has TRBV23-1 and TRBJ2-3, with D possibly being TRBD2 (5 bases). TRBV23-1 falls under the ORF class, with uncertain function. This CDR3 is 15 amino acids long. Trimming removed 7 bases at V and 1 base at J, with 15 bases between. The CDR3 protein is CASIPQRPRTDTQYF. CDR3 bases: TGCGCCAGCATTCCCCAGCGGCCACGCACAGATACGCAGTATTTT.

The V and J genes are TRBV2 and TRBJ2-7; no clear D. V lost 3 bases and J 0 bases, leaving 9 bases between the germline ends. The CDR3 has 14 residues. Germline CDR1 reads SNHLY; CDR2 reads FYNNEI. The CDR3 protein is CASSDRRSSYEQYF. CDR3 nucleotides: TGTGCCAGCAGTGACCGCCGGAGCTCCTACGAGCAGTACTTC.

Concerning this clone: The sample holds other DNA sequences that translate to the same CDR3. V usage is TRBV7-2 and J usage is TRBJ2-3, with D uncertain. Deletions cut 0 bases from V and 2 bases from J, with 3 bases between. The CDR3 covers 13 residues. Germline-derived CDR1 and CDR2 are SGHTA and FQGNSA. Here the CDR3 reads CASSLAYTDTQYF. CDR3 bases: TGTGCCAGCAGCTTAGCGTACACAGATACGCAGTATTTT.

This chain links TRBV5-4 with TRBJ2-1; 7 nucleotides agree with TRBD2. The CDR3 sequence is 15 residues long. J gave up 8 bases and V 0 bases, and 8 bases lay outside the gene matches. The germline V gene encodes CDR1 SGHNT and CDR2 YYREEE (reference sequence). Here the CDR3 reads CASSLGGGVPYEQFF. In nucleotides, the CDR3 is TGTGCCAGCAGCTTGGGGGGGGGAGTTCCCTATGAGCAGTTCTTC.

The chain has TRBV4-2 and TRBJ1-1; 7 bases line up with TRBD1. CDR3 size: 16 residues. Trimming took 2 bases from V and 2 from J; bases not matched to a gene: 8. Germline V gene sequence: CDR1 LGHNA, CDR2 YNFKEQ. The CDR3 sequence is CASSQPTGTANTEAFF. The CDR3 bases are TGTGCCAGCAGCCAACCCACCGGGACAGCAAACACTGAAGCTTTCTTT.

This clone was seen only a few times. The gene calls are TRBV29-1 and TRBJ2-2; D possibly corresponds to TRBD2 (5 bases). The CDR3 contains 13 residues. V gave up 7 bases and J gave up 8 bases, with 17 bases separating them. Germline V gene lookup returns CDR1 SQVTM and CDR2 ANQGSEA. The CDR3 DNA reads TGCAGCGCCTACACTTCGAGGAGGGGGGAGCTGTTTTTT. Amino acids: CSAYTSRRGELFF.

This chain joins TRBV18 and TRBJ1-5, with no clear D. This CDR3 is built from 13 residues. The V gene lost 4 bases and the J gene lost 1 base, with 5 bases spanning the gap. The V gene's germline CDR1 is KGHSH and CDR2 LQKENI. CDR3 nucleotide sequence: TGTGCCAGCTCACAAGGAAGCAATCAGCCCCAGCATTTT. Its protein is CASSQGSNQPQHF. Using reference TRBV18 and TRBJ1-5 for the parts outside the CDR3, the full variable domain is NAGVMQNPRHLVRRRGQEARLRCSPMKGHSHVYWYRQLPEEGLKFMVYLQKENIIDESGMPKERFSAEFPKEGPSILRIQQVVRGDSAAYFCASSQGSNQPQHFGDGTRLSIL.

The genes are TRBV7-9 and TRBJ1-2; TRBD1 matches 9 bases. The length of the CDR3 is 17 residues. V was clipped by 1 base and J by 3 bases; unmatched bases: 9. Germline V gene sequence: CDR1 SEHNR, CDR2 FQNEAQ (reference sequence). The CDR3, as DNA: TGTGCCAGCAGCTTAGACAGGGGGCAAGTTCGGGACTATGGCTACACCTTC. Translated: CASSLDRGQVRDYGYTF.

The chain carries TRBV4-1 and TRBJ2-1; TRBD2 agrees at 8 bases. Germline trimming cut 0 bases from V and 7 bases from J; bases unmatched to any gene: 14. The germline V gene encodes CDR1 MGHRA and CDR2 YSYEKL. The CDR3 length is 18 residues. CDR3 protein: CASSQEPRTSPRRNEQFF. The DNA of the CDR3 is TGCGCCAGCAGCCAAGAGCCACGGACTAGCCCGAGGAGGAATGAGCAGTTCTTC.

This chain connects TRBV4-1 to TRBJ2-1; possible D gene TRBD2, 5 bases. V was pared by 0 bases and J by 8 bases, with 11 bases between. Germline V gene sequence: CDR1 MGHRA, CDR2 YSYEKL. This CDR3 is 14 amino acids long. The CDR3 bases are TGCGCCAGCAGCCAAGATACTAGTACCGATGAGCAGTTCTTC. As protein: CASSQDTSTDEQFF.

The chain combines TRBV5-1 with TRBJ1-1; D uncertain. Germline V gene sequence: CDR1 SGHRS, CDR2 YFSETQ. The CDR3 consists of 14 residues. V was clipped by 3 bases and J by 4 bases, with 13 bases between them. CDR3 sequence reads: CASSSGSWGTEAFF. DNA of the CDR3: TGCGCCAGCAGCTCCGGGAGTTGGGGCACTGAAGCTTTCTTT. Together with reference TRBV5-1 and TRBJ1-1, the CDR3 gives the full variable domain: KAGVTQTPRYLIKTRGQQVTLSCSPISGHRSVSWYQQTPGQGLQFLFEYFSETQRNKGNFPGRFSGRQFSNSRSEMNVSTLELGDSALYLCASSSGSWGTEAFFGQGTRLTVV.

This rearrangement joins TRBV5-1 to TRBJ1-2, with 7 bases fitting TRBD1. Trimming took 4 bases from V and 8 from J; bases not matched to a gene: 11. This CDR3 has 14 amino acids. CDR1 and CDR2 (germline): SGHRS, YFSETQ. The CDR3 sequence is CASSPSQGEEGYTF. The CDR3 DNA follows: TGCGCCAGCAGCCCCTCCCAGGGGGAGGAAGGCTACACCTTC.